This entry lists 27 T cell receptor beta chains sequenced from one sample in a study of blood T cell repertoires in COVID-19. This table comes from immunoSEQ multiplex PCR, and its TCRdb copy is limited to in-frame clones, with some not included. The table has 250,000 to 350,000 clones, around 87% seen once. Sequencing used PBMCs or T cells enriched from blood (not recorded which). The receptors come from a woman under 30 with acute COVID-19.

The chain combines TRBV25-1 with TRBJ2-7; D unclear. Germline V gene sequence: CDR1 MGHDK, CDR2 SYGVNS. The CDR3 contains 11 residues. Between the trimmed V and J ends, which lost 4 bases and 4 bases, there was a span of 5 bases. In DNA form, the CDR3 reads TGTGCCAGCAGTGCCCTTTACGAGCAGTACTTC. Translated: CASSALYEQYF.

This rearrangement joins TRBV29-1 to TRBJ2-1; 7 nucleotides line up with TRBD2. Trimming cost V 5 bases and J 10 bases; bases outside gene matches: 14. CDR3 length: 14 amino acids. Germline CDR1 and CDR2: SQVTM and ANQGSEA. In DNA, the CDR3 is TGCAGCGTTCCTTCTCCTAGCGGTTCCGGAGAGCAGTTCTTC. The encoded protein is CSVPSPSGSGEQFF.

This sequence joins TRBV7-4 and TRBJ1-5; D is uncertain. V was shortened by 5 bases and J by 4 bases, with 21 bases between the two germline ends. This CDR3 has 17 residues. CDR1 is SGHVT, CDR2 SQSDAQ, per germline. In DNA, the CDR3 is TGTGCCAGCAGCCCAGGTATGGGGAGCAGGATTAATCAGCCCCAGCATTTT. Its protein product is CASSPGMGSRINQPQHF.

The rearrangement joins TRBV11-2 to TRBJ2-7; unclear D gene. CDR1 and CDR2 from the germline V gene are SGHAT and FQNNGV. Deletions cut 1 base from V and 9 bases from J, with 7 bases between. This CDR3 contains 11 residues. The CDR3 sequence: CASSLGPGQYF. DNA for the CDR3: TGTGCCAGCAGCTTAGGGCCGGGGCAGTACTTC.

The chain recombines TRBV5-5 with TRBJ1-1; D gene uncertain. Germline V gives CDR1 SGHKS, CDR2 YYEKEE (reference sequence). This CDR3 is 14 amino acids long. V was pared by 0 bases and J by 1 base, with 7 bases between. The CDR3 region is CASSLVSGNTEAFF. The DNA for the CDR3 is TGTGCCAGCAGCTTGGTTTCGGGGAACACTGAAGCTTTCTTT. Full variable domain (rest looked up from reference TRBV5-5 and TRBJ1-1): DAGVTQSPTHLIKTRGQQVTLRCSPISGHKSVSWYQQVLGQGPQFIFQYYEKEERGRGNFPDRFSARQFPNYSSELNVNALLLGDSALYLCASSLVSGNTEAFFGQGTRLTVV.

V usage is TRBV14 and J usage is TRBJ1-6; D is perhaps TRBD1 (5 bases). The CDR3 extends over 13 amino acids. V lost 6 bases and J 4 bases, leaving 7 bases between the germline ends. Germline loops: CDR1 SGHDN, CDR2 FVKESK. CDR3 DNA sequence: TGTGCCAGCAGGGAGGGGTATAATTCACCCCTCCACTTT. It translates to CASREGYNSPLHF.

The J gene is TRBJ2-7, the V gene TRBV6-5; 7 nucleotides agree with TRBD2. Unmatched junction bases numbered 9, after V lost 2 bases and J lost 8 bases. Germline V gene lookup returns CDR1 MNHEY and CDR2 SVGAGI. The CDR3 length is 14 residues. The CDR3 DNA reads TGTGCCAGCAGTTACAGCGGGGTCTTGGCGAAGCAGTACTTC. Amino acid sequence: CASSYSGVLAKQYF.

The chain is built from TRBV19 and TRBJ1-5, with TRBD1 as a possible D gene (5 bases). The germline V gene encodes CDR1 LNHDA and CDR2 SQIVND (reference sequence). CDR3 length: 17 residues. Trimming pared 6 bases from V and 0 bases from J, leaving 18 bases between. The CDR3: CASSSGGVETSNQPQHF. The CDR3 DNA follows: TGTGCCAGTAGCTCCGGGGGGGTAGAAACTAGCAATCAGCCCCAGCATTTT.

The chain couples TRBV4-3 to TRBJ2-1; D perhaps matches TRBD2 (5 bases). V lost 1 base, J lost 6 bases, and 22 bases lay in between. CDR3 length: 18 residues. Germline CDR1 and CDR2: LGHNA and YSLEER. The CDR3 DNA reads TGCGCCAGCAGCCAAGCATATAGAGGGAGCGTCGCCCTCAATGAGCAGTTCTTC. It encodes CASSQAYRGSVALNEQFF.

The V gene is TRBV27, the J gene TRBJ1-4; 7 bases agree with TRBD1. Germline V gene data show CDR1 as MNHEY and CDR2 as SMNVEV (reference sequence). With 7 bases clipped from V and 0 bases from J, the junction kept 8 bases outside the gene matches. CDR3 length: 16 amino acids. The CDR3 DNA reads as TGTGCCAGCAAACTCCGGGACAGAACAACTAATGAAAAACTGTTTTTT. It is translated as CASKLRDRTTNEKLFF. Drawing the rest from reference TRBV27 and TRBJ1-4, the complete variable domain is EAQVTQNPRYLITVTGKKLTVTCSQNMNHEYMSWYRQDPGLGLRQIYYSMNVEVTDKGDVPEGYKVSRKEKRNFPLILESPSPNQTSLYFCASKLRDRTTNEKLFFGSGTQLSVL.

This CDR3 is CASSSGTGNQPQHF. For the CDR3, the DNA is TGTGCCAGCAGTTCCGGGACAGGGAATCAGCCCCAGCATTTT. V is TRBV25-1 and J is TRBJ1-5; 9 bases match TRBD1. The V segment lost 5 bases and the J segment 4 bases; nucleotides outside the gene matches: 3. The germline CDR1 and CDR2 sequences are MGHDK and SYGVNS. The CDR3 consists of 14 residues. The full variable domain, completed using reference TRBV25-1 and TRBJ1-5, is EADIYQTPRYLVIGTGKKITLECSQTMGHDKMYWYQQDPGMELHLIHYSYGVNSTEKGDLSSESTVSRIRTEHFPLTLESARPSHTSQYLCASSSGTGNQPQHFGDGTRLSIL.

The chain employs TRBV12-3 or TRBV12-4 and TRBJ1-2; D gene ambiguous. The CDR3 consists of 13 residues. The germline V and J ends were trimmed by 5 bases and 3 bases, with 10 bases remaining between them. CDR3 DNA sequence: TGTGCCAGCAGTCTACAGTTGTACTATGGCTACACCTTC. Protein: CASSLQLYYGYTF.

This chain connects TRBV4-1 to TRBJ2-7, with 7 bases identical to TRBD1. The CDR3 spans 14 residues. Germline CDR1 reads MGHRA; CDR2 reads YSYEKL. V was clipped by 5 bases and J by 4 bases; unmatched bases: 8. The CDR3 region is CASSLRTGLYEQYF. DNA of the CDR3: TGCGCCAGCAGCTTGAGGACAGGATTATACGAGCAGTACTTC.

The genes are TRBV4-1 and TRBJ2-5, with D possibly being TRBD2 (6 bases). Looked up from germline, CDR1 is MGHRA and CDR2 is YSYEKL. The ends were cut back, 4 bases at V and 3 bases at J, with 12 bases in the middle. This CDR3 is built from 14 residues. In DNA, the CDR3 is TGCGCCAGCAGCCGTACGGGAGTGAAAGAGACCCAGTACTTC. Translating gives CASSRTGVKETQYF.

This chain's CDR3 is CAWRLQGVGEQFF. The CDR3 region has the DNA TGTGCCTGGAGGCTTCAGGGGGTCGGTGAGCAGTTCTTC. The genes are TRBV30 and TRBJ2-1; 7 positions match TRBD1. The CDR3 runs to 13 residues. Trimming at V came to 3 bases and at J to 9 bases, leaving 8 bases not matched to a gene. CDR1 is GTSNPN and CDR2 is SVGIG in the germline V gene (reference sequence).

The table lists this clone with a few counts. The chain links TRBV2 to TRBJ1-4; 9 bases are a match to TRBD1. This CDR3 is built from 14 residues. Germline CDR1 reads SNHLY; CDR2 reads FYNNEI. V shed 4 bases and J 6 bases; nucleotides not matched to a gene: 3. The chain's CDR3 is CASSADRGDEKLFF. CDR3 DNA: TGTGCCAGCAGTGCGGACAGGGGCGATGAAAAACTGTTTTTT.

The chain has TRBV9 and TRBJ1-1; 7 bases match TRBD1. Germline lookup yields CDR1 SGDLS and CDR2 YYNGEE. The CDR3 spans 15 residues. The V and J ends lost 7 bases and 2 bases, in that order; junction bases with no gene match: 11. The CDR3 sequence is CASGATGTANTEAFF. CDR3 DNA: TGTGCCAGCGGCGCGACCGGGACAGCTAACACTGAAGCTTTCTTT.

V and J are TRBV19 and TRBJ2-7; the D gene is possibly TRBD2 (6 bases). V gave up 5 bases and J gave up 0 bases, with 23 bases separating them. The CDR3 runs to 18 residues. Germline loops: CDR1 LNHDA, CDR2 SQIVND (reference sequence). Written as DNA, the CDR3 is TGTGCCAGTAGTCCCGGTTGGTCGGGCGGAGGGATCTCCTACGAGCAGTACTTC. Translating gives CASSPGWSGGGISYEQYF.

CDR3: CASSLDRVSYEQYF. CDR3 in DNA: TGTGCCAGCAGTCTGGACAGGGTCTCTTACGAGCAGTACTTC. This chain joins TRBV27 and TRBJ2-7; 8 bases match TRBD1. Germline loops: CDR1 MNHEY, CDR2 SMNVEV (reference sequence). The CDR3 runs 14 residues. J lost 4 bases, V lost 5 bases, and 7 bases had no gene match.

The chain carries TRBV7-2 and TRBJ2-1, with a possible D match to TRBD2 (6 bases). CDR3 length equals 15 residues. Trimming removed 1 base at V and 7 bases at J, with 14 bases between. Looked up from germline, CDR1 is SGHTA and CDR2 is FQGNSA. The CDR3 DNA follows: TGTGCCAGCAGCTTAGTTAGGGCGGGACGGAATGAGCAGTTCTTC. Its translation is CASSLVRAGRNEQFF.

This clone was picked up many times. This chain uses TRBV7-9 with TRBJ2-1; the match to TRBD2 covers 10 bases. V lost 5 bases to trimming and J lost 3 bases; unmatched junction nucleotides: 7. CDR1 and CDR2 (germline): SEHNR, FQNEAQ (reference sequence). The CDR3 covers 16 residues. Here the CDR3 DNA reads TGTGCCAGCAGCACGACTAGCGGGCCGAGCTACAATGAGCAGTTCTTC. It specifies CASSTTSGPSYNEQFF.

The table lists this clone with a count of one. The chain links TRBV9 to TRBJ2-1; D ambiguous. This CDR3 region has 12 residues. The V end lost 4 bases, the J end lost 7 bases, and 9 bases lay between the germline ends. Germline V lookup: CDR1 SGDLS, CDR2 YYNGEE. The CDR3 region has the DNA TGTGCCAGCAGCTTCCGAGAAAATGAGCAGTTCTTC. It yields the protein CASSFRENEQFF. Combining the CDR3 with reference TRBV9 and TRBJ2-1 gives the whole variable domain DSGVTQTPKHLITATGQRVTLRCSPRSGDLSVYWYQQSLDQGLQFLIQYYNGEERAKGNILERFSAQQFPDLHSELNLSSLELGDSALYFCASSFRENEQFFGPGTRLTVL.

The chain's CDR3 is CATSTGDRYPSPNEKLFF. Here the CDR3 DNA reads TGTGCCACCAGCACCGGGGACAGATACCCCAGTCCCAATGAAAAACTGTTTTTT. The gene calls are TRBV15 and TRBJ1-4; TRBD1 matches at 7 bases. This CDR3 is 18 amino acids long. The germline gives CDR1 LNHNV, CDR2 YYDKDF (reference sequence). V trimming: 4 bases; J trimming: 5 bases; junction bases outside the gene matches: 16.

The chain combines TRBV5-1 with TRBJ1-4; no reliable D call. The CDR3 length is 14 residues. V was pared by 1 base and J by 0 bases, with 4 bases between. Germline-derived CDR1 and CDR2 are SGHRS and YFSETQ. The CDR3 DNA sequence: TGCGCCAGCAGCTTGACAACAACTAATGAAAAACTGTTTTTT. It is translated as CASSLTTTNEKLFF.

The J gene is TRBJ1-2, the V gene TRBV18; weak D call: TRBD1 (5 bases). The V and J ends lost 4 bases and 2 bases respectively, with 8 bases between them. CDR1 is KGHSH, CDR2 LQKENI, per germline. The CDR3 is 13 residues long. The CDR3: CASSLTGNYGYTF. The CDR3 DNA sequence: TGTGCCAGCTCACTTACAGGAAACTATGGCTACACCTTC.

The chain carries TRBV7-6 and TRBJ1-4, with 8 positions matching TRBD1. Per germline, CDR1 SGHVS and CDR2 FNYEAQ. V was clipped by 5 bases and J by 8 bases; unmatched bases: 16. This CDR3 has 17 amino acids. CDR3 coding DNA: TGTGCCAGCAGCCACAACCGGGACAGGACGCCGGGGGAAAAACTGTTTTTT. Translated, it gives CASSHNRDRTPGEKLFF.

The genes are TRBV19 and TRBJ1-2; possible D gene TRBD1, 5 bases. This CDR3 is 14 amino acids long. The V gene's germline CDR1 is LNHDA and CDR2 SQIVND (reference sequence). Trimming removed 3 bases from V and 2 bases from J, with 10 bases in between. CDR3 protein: CASSISHRNYGYTF. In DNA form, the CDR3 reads TGTGCCAGTAGTATCTCCCACAGGAACTATGGCTACACCTTC.